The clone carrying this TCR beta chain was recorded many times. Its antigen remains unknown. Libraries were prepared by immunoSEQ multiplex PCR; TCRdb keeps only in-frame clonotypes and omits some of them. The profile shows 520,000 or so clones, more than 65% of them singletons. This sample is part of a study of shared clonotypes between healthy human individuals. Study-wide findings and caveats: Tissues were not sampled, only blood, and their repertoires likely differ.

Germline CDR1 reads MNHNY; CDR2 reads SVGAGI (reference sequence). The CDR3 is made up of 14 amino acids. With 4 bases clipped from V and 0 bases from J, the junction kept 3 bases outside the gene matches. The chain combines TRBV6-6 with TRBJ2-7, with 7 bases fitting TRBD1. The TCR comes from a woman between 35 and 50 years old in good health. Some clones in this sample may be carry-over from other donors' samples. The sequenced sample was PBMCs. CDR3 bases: TGTGCCAGCAGTTCACAGGGGAGCTCCTACGAGCAGTACTTC. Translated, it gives CASSSQGSSYEQYF.